This record concerns one TCR beta chain sequence. Antigen: not known. The sample originates from a study of blood T cells in healthy people across ages. The study, taken as a whole, reports: Across samples, TCR beta diversity tracked strongly with naive T cell percentage.

For the second PCR, which ran for roughly 6 to 11 cycles, a sample-barcoded 5' primer and a J-beta primer mix were used. TCRdb re-called the 5' RACE reads through MiXCR, storing one row per CDR3 protein. The sample holds some 1.5 million distinct CDR3 sequences, 35% to 45% seen once. The V and J ends lost 1 base and 2 bases respectively, with 16 bases between them. Germline loops: CDR1 KGHDR, CDR2 SFDVKD. The length of the CDR3 is 17 residues. The sequence came from a woman aged 18-29 years in good health. V is TRBV24-1 and J is TRBJ2-5; D possibly matches TRBD1 or TRBD2 (5 bases each). Sequencing was carried out using blood. This CDR3 reads CATSDFAGAGIQETQYF. The CDR3 DNA follows: TGTGCCACCAGTGATTTCGCCGGGGCAGGGATTCAAGAGACCCAGTACTTC.